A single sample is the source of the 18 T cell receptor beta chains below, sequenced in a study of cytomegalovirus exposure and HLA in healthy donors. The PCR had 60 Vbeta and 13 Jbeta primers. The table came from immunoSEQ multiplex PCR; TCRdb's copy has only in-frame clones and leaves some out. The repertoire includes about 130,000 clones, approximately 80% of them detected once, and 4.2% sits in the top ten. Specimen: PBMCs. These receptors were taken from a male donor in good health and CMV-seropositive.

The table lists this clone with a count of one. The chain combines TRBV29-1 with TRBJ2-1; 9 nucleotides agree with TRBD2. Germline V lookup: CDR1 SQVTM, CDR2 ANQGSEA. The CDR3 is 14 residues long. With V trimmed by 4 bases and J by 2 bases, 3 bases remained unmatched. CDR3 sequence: CSVAGGRAYNEQFF. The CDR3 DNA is TGCAGCGTTGCGGGCGGGAGGGCCTACAATGAGCAGTTCTTC.

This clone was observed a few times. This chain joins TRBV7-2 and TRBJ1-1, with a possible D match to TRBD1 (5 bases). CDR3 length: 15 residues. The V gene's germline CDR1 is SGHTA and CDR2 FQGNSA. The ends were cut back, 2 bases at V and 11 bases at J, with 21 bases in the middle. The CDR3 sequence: CASSLLGGNRWTAFF. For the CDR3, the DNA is TGTGCCAGCAGCTTACTCGGGGGGAACCGGTGGACGGCTTTCTTT.

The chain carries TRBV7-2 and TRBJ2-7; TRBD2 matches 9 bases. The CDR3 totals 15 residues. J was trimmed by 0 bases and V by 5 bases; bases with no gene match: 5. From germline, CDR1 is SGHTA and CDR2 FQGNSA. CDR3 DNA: TGTGCCAGCAGCCAGAGCGGGGGGAGCTCCTACGAGCAGTACTTC. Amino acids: CASSQSGGSSYEQYF.

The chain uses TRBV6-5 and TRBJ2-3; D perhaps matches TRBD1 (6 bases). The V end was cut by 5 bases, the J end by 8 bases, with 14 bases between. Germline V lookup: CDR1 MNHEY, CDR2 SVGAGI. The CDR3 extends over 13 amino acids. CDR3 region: CASSVGQSGTQYF. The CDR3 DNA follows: TGTGCCAGCAGTGTGGGACAAAGCGGTACGCAGTATTTT.

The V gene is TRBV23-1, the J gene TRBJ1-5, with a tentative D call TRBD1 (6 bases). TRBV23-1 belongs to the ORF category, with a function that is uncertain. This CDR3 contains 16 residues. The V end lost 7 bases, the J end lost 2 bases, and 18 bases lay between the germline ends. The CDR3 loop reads CASMGQGSVGNQPQHF. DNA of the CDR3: TGCGCCAGCATGGGGCAGGGGAGTGTTGGCAATCAGCCCCAGCATTTT.

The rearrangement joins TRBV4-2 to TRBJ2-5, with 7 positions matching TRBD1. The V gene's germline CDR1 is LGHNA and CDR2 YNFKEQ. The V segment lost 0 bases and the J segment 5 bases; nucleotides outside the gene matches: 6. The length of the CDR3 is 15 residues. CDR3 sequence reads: CASSQDQGGRETQYF. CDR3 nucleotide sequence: TGTGCCAGCAGCCAAGATCAAGGGGGCCGGGAGACCCAGTACTTC.

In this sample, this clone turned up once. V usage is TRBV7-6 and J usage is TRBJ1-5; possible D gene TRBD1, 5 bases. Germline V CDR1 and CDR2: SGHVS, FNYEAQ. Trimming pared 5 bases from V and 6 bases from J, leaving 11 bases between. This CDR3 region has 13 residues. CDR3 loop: CASSAVGGQPQHF. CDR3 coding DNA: TGTGCCAGCAGCGCGGTGGGGGGTCAGCCCCAGCATTTT.

The CDR3 nucleotides read TGCAGCGTGGAAACAGGGGTCTATGAGCAGTTCTTC. Its protein product is CSVETGVYEQFF. This chain links TRBV29-1 with TRBJ2-1; 7 positions agree with TRBD1. The CDR3 runs 12 residues. Germline V gene lookup returns CDR1 SQVTM and CDR2 ANQGSEA. V shed 6 bases, J shed 8 bases, and the junction held 7 bases outside the gene matches.

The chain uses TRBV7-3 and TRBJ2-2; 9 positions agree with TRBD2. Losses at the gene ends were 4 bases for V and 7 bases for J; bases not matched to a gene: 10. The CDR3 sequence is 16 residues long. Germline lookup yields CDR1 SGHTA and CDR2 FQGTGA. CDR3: CASSSRIAGDGGELFF. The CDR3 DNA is TGTGCCAGCAGCTCCCGGATAGCGGGAGATGGCGGGGAGCTGTTTTTT.

The CDR3 spells CASSSGQGARGYTF. As DNA, the CDR3 is TGTGCCAGCAGTTCGGGACAGGGGGCGCGGGGCTACACCTTC. The chain links TRBV28 to TRBJ1-2; 12 nucleotides agree with TRBD1. CDR1 MDHEN and CDR2 SYDVKM come from the germline V gene. Unmatched junction bases numbered 5, after V lost 4 bases and J lost 8 bases. This CDR3 is 14 amino acids long.

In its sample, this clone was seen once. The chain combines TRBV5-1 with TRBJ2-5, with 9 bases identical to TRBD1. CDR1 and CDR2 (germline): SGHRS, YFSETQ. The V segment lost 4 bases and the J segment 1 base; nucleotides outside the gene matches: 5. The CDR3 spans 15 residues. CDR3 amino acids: CASSPGQGLQETQYF. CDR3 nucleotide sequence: TGCGCCAGCAGCCCGGGACAGGGCCTCCAAGAGACCCAGTACTTC. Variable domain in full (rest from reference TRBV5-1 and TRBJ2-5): KAGVTQTPRYLIKTRGQQVTLSCSPISGHRSVSWYQQTPGQGLQFLFEYFSETQRNKGNFPGRFSGRQFSNSRSEMNVSTLELGDSALYLCASSPGQGLQETQYFGPGTRLLVL.

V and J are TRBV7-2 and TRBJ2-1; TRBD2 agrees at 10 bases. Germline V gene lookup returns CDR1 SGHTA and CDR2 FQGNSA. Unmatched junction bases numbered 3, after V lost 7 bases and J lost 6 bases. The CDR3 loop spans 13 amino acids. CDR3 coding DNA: TGTGCCAGCAAGAGCGGGAGGGCCAATGAGCAGTTCTTC. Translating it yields CASKSGRANEQFF.

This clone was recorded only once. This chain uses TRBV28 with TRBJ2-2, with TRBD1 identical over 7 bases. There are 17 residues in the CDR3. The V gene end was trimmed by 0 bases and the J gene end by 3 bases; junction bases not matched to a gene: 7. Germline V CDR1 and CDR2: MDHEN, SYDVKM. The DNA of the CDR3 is TGTGCCAGCAGTTTATGGCACAGGGGAAAAGACACCGGGGAGCTGTTTTTT. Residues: CASSLWHRGKDTGELFF.

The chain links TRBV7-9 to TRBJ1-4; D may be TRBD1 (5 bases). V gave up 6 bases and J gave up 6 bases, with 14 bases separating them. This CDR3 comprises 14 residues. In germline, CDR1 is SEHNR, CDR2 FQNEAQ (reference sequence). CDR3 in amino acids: CASRRGNVDEKLFF. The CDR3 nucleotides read TGTGCCAGCAGGCGGGGGAATGTTGATGAAAAACTGTTTTTT.

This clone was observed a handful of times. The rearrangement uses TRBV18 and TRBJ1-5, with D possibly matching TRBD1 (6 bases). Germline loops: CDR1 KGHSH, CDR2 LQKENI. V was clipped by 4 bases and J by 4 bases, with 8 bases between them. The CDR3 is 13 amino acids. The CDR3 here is CASSQDRNQPQHF. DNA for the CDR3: TGTGCCAGCTCACAAGACAGGAATCAGCCCCAGCATTTT.

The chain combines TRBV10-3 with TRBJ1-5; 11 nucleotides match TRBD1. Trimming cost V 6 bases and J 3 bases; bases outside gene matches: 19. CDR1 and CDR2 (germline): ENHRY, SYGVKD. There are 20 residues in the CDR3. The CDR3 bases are TGTGCCATCAGCGCTGAGGGTGGGACAGGGGGAAACTGGGACAATCAGCCCCAGCATTTT. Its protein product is CAISAEGGTGGNWDNQPQHF.

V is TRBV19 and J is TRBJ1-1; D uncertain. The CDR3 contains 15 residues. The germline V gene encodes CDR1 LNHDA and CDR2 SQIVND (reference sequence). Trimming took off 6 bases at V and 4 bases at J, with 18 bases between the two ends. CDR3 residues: CASSPLRGYLTEAFF. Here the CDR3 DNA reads TGTGCCAGTAGCCCCCTGCGAGGGTATCTCACTGAAGCTTTCTTT.

Written as DNA, the CDR3 is TGCAGCGCCCTGCAGCGGACCGGGGAGCTGTTTTTT. It encodes CSALQRTGELFF. The rearrangement uses TRBV29-1 and TRBJ2-2; tentative D call: TRBD2 (5 bases). The CDR3 consists of 12 residues. V dropped 7 bases and J dropped 5 bases, with 11 bases sitting between them. CDR1 is SQVTM, CDR2 ANQGSEA, per germline.